These 29 T cell receptor beta chains came from one sample sequenced in a study of T cell repertoires in cytomegalovirus infection. One entry per CDR3 protein, called by TCRdb with MiXCR from the reads. Of a few hundred thousand distinct CDR3 sequences in the sample, more than 20% are singletons; the top ten hold roughly 13%. The sequenced sample was PBMCs. These receptors all stem from a human donor in good health (CMV status not recorded). Some clones in this sample may be carry-over from other donors' samples.

This chain uses TRBV5-6 with TRBJ2-7; 7 bases line up with TRBD1. The V and J ends lost 4 bases and 4 bases, in that order; junction bases with no gene match: 11. This CDR3 contains 15 residues. CDR1 is SGHDT, CDR2 YYEEEE, per germline. The CDR3, as DNA: TGTGCCAGCAGCCTGCCGGGACAGCCTGCGTACGAGCAGTACTTC. It codes for CASSLPGQPAYEQYF.

The chain joins TRBV6-2 or TRBV6-3 to TRBJ2-1; 8 nucleotides align to TRBD1. This CDR3 contains 15 residues. The J segment lost 2 bases and the V segment lost 4 bases, leaving 4 bases of the junction unmatched. Germline loops: CDR1 MNHEY, CDR2 SVGEGT. The CDR3 DNA reads as TGTGCCAGCAGTTCCACAGGGGGTGCCTACAATGAGCAGTTCTTC. This sequence encodes CASSSTGGAYNEQFF.

This clonotype was seen more than once but under ten times. V and J are TRBV7-2 and TRBJ2-1; TRBD2 agrees at 12 bases. Germline V gene lookup returns CDR1 SGHTA and CDR2 FQGNSA. J was trimmed by 9 bases and V by 5 bases; bases with no gene match: 14. The CDR3 extends over 17 amino acids. CDR3 in amino acids: CASSPIALAGGLGEQFF. The CDR3 DNA follows: TGTGCCAGCAGCCCAATCGCACTAGCGGGAGGTCTGGGTGAGCAGTTCTTC.

J is TRBJ1-5 and V is TRBV18; TRBD1 is a possible D gene (5 bases). The V gene's germline CDR1 is KGHSH and CDR2 LQKENI. The CDR3 totals 18 residues. V lost 3 bases, J lost 1 base, and 19 bases lay in between. The CDR3 DNA reads TGTGCCAGCTCACCCCTCAGGACAAGTTCTTGGAGCAATCAGCCCCAGCATTTT. Amino acids: CASSPLRTSSWSNQPQHF.

A single count supports this clonotype. The chain employs TRBV19 and TRBJ1-4, with a tentative D call TRBD1 (6 bases). Germline values: CDR1 LNHDA, CDR2 SQIVND (reference sequence). The ends were cut back, 4 bases at V and 7 bases at J, with 16 bases in the middle. The CDR3 has 15 amino acids. The CDR3 sequence is CASSTSTGYGEKLFF. The CDR3 DNA follows: TGTGCCAGTAGTACTTCTACAGGGTACGGTGAAAAACTGTTTTTT.

The V gene is TRBV4-1, the J gene TRBJ2-7; 11 nucleotides align to TRBD2. The J segment lost 4 bases and the V segment lost 2 bases, leaving 7 bases of the junction unmatched. The CDR3 spans 16 residues. Looked up from germline, CDR1 is MGHRA and CDR2 is YSYEKL. The CDR3 region is CASSQTYSGRAYEQYF. In nucleotides, the CDR3 is TGCGCCAGCAGCCAAACCTATAGCGGGAGGGCTTACGAGCAGTACTTC.

The chain recombines TRBV20-1 with TRBJ1-1; D may be TRBD1 (6 bases). V was shortened by 1 base and J by 0 bases, with 12 bases between the two germline ends. This CDR3 is built from 15 residues. Germline V gives CDR1 DFQATT, CDR2 SNEGSKA (reference sequence). DNA of the CDR3: TGCAGTGCTAGAGTTCCGGGACATCTGAACACTGAAGCTTTCTTT. Amino acids: CSARVPGHLNTEAFF.

This clonotype was seen a handful of times. The chain employs TRBV20-1 and TRBJ1-1, with 8 bases identical to TRBD1. CDR3 length: 12 amino acids. Germline values: CDR1 DFQATT, CDR2 SNEGSKA (reference sequence). Here the CDR3 DNA reads TGCGTTACCGGGACAGGGAACACTGAAGCTTTCTTT. It codes for CVTGTGNTEAFF.

The V call is TRBV18, the J call TRBJ1-2, with D possibly being TRBD1 (5 bases). The CDR3 loop spans 14 amino acids. Trimming left V 3 bases short and J 4 bases short, with 12 bases between. CDR1 KGHSH and CDR2 LQKENI come from the germline V gene. The DNA of the CDR3 is TGTGCCAGCTCACCGGGGCCGGACATCTATGGCTACACCTTC. Its translation: CASSPGPDIYGYTF.

This clonotype was observed at least ten times. The rearrangement links TRBV7-2 to TRBJ2-1; 12 bases fit TRBD2. This CDR3 has 21 amino acids. V was clipped by 1 base and J by 6 bases; unmatched bases: 19. The germline V gene has CDR1 SGHTA and CDR2 FQGNSA. The CDR3 DNA reads as TGTGCCAGCAGCTTAGTTCGGTCATGGGTATATACTAGCGGGAGGTCCAATGAGCAGTTCTTC. This sequence encodes CASSLVRSWVYTSGRSNEQFF.

This chain connects TRBV27 to TRBJ2-3; 10 bases agree with TRBD2. This CDR3 has 17 residues. The V segment lost 2 bases and the J segment 3 bases; nucleotides outside the gene matches: 8. From germline, CDR1 is MNHEY and CDR2 SMNVEV (reference sequence). CDR3 protein: CASSLEGLAGVTDTQYF. The CDR3 nucleotides are TGTGCCAGCAGTTTAGAGGGTCTAGCGGGAGTAACAGATACGCAGTATTTT.

This clonotype was detected only a few times. This chain connects TRBV4-1 to TRBJ1-4; D remains unclear. Per germline, CDR1 MGHRA and CDR2 YSYEKL. The length of the CDR3 is 15 residues. The V end was cut by 4 bases, the J end by 8 bases, with 17 bases between. CDR3 loop: CASSPTHPTWEKLFF. CDR3 sequence (DNA): TGCGCCAGCAGCCCTACGCATCCGACATGGGAAAAACTGTTTTTT.

The V call is TRBV19, the J call TRBJ2-1; D is tentatively TRBD1 or TRBD2 (5 bases each). From germline, CDR1 is LNHDA and CDR2 SQIVND (reference sequence). CDR3 length equals 11 residues. V dropped 7 bases and J dropped 8 bases, with 9 bases sitting between them. This chain's CDR3 is CASTGSDEQFF. CDR3 in DNA: TGTGCCAGTACAGGGAGCGATGAGCAGTTCTTC.

This clonotype was picked up a small number of times. This chain links TRBV6-6 with TRBJ1-2; TRBD1 might be the D (5 bases). The CDR3 has 13 amino acids. Deletions cut 0 bases from V and 4 bases from J, with 6 bases between. CDR1 and CDR2 (germline): MNHNY, SVGAGI (reference sequence). The CDR3 nucleotides read TGTGCCAGCAGTTACTCAAGGGGCTATGGCTACACCTTC. This translates into CASSYSRGYGYTF.

This clonotype was observed a handful of times. The chain couples TRBV6-5 to TRBJ2-1; tentatively, D is TRBD2 (5 bases). V lost 6 bases to trimming and J lost 6 bases, with 9 bases between them. Germline V gene lookup returns CDR1 MNHEY and CDR2 SVGAGI. The CDR3 covers 12 residues. As DNA, the CDR3 is TGTGCCAGCAGAAAAAGCGGCAATGAGCAGTTCTTC. Amino acid sequence: CASRKSGNEQFF.

The gene calls are TRBV6-2 or TRBV6-3 and TRBJ2-3; 8 nucleotides agree with TRBD2. The length of the CDR3 is 15 residues. The germline CDR1 and CDR2 sequences are MNHEY and SVGEGT. V lost 6 bases to trimming and J lost 6 bases; unmatched junction nucleotides: 11. CDR3 DNA: TGTGCCAGCAGCCAGCGGGAGAGCGATGTGGATACGCAGTATTTT. Translation: CASSQRESDVDTQYF.

This clonotype was recorded at least ten times. This chain joins TRBV12-3 or TRBV12-4 and TRBJ1-4; no reliable D call. V lost 4 bases to trimming and J lost 8 bases, with 5 bases between them. The CDR3 contains 11 residues. CDR3 DNA sequence: TGTGCCAGCAGTTCCCTCGAAAAACTGTTTTTT. Amino acids: CASSSLEKLFF.

V is TRBV29-1 and J is TRBJ1-1; 7 nucleotides match TRBD1. This CDR3 comprises 14 residues. The germline gives CDR1 SQVTM, CDR2 ANQGSEA. V lost 4 bases and J lost 7; bases outside the gene matches: 12. CDR3 region: CSVGDRGSRFEAFF. For the CDR3, the DNA is TGCAGCGTTGGGGACAGAGGTTCCAGATTTGAAGCTTTCTTT.

This clonotype was counted ten times or more. The genes are TRBV7-2 and TRBJ1-5; D ambiguous. V lost 5 bases, J lost 2 bases, and 7 bases lay in between. The CDR3 covers 13 residues. CDR1 is SGHTA and CDR2 is FQGNSA in the germline V gene. CDR3 amino acids: CASSRPGNQPQHF. CDR3 sequence (DNA): TGTGCCAGCAGCCGGCCTGGCAATCAGCCCCAGCATTTT.

This clonotype was counted between two and nine times. The rearrangement joins TRBV4-1 to TRBJ1-5, with 7 bases aligning to TRBD1. Trimming cost V 0 bases and J 5 bases; bases outside gene matches: 10. CDR1 MGHRA and CDR2 YSYEKL come from the germline V gene. The CDR3 runs 17 residues. CDR3 in DNA: TGCGCCAGCAGCCAAGATGGAGGGGGCAGGGGGGATCAGCCCCAGCATTTT. Protein sequence: CASSQDGGGRGDQPQHF.

This clonotype was observed a handful of times. The rearrangement joins TRBV5-6 to TRBJ1-1; D might be TRBD1 (6 bases). CDR3 length: 14 residues. The germline CDR1 and CDR2 sequences are SGHDT and YYEEEE. V was cut by 7 bases and J by 4 bases, with 17 bases left in between. CDR3 in DNA: TGTGCCAGCGGACCTCAGGGGTGGGCCACTGAAGCTTTCTTT. Amino acid sequence: CASGPQGWATEAFF.

This clonotype was seen repeatedly, ten times or more. The J gene is TRBJ1-5, the V gene TRBV7-2; D ambiguous. This CDR3 is built from 13 residues. Germline V CDR1 and CDR2: SGHTA, FQGNSA. Trimming shortened V by 3 bases and J by 6 bases, and 9 bases separated the two germline ends. The CDR3 loop is CASSLQMGQPQHF. Here the CDR3 DNA reads TGTGCCAGCAGCTTGCAAATGGGTCAGCCCCAGCATTTT.

This chain links TRBV7-9 with TRBJ2-7, with D possibly being TRBD1 (6 bases). Trimming stripped 5 bases from V and 2 bases from J, with 13 bases between. The CDR3 length is 14 residues. Germline V gene sequence: CDR1 SEHNR, CDR2 FQNEAQ (reference sequence). The CDR3 is CASSTDSNTYEQYV. Written as DNA, the CDR3 is TGTGCCAGCAGCACGGACAGTAACACCTACGAGCAGTACGTC.

A few counts support this clonotype. The chain carries TRBV6-2 or TRBV6-3 and TRBJ2-7, with D unresolved. The CDR3 is 14 residues long. The V gene's germline CDR1 is MNHEY and CDR2 SVGEGT. V was shortened by 2 bases and J by 3 bases, with 11 bases between the two germline ends. CDR3: CASSYGSTDYEQYV. The DNA for the CDR3 is TGTGCCAGCAGTTACGGGTCTACCGACTACGAGCAGTACGTC.

In this sample, this clonotype turned up a few times. V gene TRBV19 combines with J gene TRBJ1-1, with a tentative D call TRBD1 (5 bases). CDR3 length: 14 amino acids. CDR1 is LNHDA and CDR2 is SQIVND in the germline V gene (reference sequence). The V gene lost 7 bases and the J gene lost 2 bases, with 14 bases spanning the gap. Here the CDR3 DNA reads TGTGCCAGTACTAGCCAGGGCGGCAACACTGAAGCTTTCTTT. It yields the protein CASTSQGGNTEAFF.

This clonotype was found many times. This rearrangement joins TRBV4-3 to TRBJ2-1; D could derive from TRBD1 or TRBD2 (6 bases each). The CDR3 has 15 amino acids. Germline values: CDR1 LGHNA, CDR2 YSLEER. V was trimmed by 3 bases and J by 10 bases, leaving 19 bases between them. The CDR3 DNA is TGCGCCAGCAGCCACTACCAAGGGGGGACCAGGGAGCAGTTCTTC. It yields the protein CASSHYQGGTREQFF.

The table lists this clonotype with a few counts. The genes are TRBV6-2 or TRBV6-3 and TRBJ2-1; 8 bases match TRBD1. CDR1 and CDR2 (germline): MNHEY, SVGEGT. J lost 2 bases, V lost 5 bases, and 2 bases had no gene match. The CDR3 length is 14 residues. CDR3 sequence: CASSQGAAYNEQFF. In nucleotides, the CDR3 is TGTGCCAGCAGTCAGGGGGCCGCCTACAATGAGCAGTTCTTC.

The chain couples TRBV11-2 to TRBJ1-4; no clear D gene. Trimming took 3 bases from V and 10 from J, leaving 9 bases between them. The length of the CDR3 is 12 residues. The germline CDR1 and CDR2 sequences are SGHAT and FQNNGV. The CDR3 here is CASSLRDGKLFF. CDR3 sequence (DNA): TGTGCCAGCAGCTTGCGGGATGGAAAACTGTTTTTT.

The chain joins TRBV11-3 to TRBJ2-1, with 8 nucleotides matching TRBD2. Germline V CDR1 and CDR2: SGHNT, YENEEA. The CDR3 length is 17 residues. The V and J ends lost 1 base and 4 bases, in that order; junction bases with no gene match: 9. Here the CDR3 reads CASSLVFGRASYNEQFF. The CDR3 coding sequence is TGTGCCAGCAGCTTAGTTTTCGGGAGGGCCAGTTACAATGAGCAGTTCTTC.